This TCR beta chain was identified during a study of cytomegalovirus exposure and HLA in healthy donors. This clone was seen a handful of times. The germline gives CDR1 LNHDA, CDR2 SQIVND (reference sequence). The V segment lost 6 bases and the J segment 1 base; nucleotides outside the gene matches: 5. The length of the CDR3 is 15 residues. Primers for the PCR totalled 60 Vbeta and 13 Jbeta. Method: immunoSEQ multiplex PCR; TCRdb's copy keeps in-frame clones and lacks some. The repertoire consists of 140,000 to 150,000 clones, with 78% occurring once and the leading ten covering approximately 2.9%. The sequence came from a man in his forties in good health and CMV-seropositive. The source material was PBMCs. V gene TRBV19 combines with J gene TRBJ2-2, with TRBD1 matching over 7 bases. DNA for the CDR3: TGTGCCAGTAGCCCGGGACAGAGGAACACCGGGGAGCTGTTTTTT. It is translated as CASSPGQRNTGELFF.